This TCR beta chain was retrieved from a study of blood T cell repertoires in COVID-19. Overall study context: Italy, Spain and the United States were the sources of the convalescent and acute COVID-19 samples.

The length of the CDR3 is 15 residues. Trimming cost V 0 bases and J 12 bases; bases outside gene matches: 11. The germline gives CDR1 GTSNPN, CDR2 SVGIG (reference sequence). Authors' processing steps: Amplified reference gene primers provided the basis for estimating nucleated cell counts. The data were produced by immunoSEQ multiplex PCR, yet TCRdb's version contains in-frame clones alone and is incomplete. V and J calls and clone size are copied from that table; D and trimming were computed from the DNA. Found here are 270,000 or so clones, roughly 84% of them singletons; the top ten hold roughly 3.1%.

The sequenced sample consisted of peripheral blood. This TCR came from a woman aged 18-29 years with acute or convalescent COVID-19. V and J are TRBV30 and TRBJ2-1, with 10 bases that match TRBD2. The chain's CDR3 is CAWSVRTSGADMQFF. CDR3 in DNA: TGTGCCTGGAGTGTAAGGACTAGCGGAGCCGATATGCAGTTCTTC.